The T cell receptor (beta chain) under discussion was sequenced for a study of T cells in Graves' hyperthyroidism and ophthalmopathy. Ten or more counts support this clonotype. The source material, RNA transcripts, was used to amplify TCR beta CDR3 regions. The HTBI primer set was used in a first-round RT-PCR of the TCR CDR3. TCRdb ran MiXCR on the multiplex PCR reads and lists one entry per CDR3 protein. The sample has approximately 380,000 distinct CDR3 sequences, around 18% seen once. The CDR3 extends over 15 amino acids. CDR1 is MDHEN, CDR2 SYDVKM, per germline. V dropped 5 bases and J dropped 3; count of bases not matched to a gene: 5.

V usage is TRBV28 and J usage is TRBJ2-1; 9 nucleotides match TRBD1. This receptor was obtained from a young man with Graves' ophthalmopathy. Sample: blood. In DNA form, the CDR3 reads TGTGCCAGCAGTACTACAGGGGGCTTCTACAATGAGCAGTTCTTC. Encoded protein: CASSTTGGFYNEQFF.